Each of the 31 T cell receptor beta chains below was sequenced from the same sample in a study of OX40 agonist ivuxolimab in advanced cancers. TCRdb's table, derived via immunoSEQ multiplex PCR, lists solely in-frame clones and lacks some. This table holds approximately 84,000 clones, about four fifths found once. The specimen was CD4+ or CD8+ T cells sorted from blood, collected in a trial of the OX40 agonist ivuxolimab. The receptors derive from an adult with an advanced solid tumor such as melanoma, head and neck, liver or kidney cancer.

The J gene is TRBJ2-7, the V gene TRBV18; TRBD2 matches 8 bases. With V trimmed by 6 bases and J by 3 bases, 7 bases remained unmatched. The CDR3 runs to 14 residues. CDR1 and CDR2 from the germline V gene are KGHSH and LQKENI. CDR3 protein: CASSSGGDVYEQYV. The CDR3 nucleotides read TGTGCCAGCTCGTCGGGAGGGGACGTCTACGAGCAGTACGTC.

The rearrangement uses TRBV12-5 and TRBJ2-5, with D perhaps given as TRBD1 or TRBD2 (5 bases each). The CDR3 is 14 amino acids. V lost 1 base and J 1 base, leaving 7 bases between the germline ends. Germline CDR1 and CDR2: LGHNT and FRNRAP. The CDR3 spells CASGLGDGQETQYF. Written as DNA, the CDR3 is TGTGCTAGTGGTTTGGGGGACGGCCAAGAGACCCAGTACTTC.

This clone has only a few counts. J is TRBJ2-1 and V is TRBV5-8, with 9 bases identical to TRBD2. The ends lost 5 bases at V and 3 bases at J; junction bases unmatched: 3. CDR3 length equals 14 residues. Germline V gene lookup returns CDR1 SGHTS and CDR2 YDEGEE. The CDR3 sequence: CASRGLAYYNEQFF. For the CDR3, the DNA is TGTGCCAGCAGGGGACTAGCCTACTACAATGAGCAGTTCTTC. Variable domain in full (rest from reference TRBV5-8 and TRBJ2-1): EAGVTQSPTHLIKTRGQQATLRCSPISGHTSVYWYQQALGLGLQFLLWYDEGEERNRGNFPPRFSGRQFPNYSSELNVNALELEDSALYLCASRGLAYYNEQFFGPGTRLTVL.

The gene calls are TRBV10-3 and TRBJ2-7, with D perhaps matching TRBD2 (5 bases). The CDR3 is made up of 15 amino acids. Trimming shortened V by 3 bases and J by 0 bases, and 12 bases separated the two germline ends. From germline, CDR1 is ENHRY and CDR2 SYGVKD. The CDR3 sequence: CAISERDLGSYEQYF. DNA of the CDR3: TGTGCCATCAGTGAACGGGATCTGGGCTCCTACGAGCAGTACTTC.

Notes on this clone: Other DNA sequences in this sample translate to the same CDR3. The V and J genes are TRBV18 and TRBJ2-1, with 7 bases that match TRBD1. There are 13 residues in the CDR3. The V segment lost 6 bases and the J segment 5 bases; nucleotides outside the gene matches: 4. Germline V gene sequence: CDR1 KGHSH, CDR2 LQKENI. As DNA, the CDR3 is TGTGCCAGCTCTCCCGGGACAGACAATGAGCAGTTCTTC. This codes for CASSPGTDNEQFF.

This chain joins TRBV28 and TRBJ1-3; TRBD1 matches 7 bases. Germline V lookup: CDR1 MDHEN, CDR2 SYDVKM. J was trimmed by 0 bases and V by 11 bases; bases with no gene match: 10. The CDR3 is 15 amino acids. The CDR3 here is CAAQVGGHSGNTIYF. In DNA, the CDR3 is TGTGCCGCACAAGTAGGGGGCCACTCTGGAAACACCATATATTTT.

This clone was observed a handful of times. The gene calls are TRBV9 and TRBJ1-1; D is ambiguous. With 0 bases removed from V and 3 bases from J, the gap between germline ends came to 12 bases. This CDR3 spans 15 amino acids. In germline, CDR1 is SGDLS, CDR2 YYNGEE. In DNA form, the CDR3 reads TGTGCCAGCAGCGTAGCCATCGGGCGAGACACTGAAGCTTTCTTT. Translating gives CASSVAIGRDTEAFF.

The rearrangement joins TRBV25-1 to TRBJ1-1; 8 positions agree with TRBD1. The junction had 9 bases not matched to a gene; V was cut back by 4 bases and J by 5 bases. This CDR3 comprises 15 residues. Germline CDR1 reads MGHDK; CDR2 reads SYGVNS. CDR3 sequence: CASSVAGGWETEAFF. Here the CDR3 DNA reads TGTGCCAGCAGTGTGGCAGGGGGCTGGGAGACTGAAGCTTTCTTT.

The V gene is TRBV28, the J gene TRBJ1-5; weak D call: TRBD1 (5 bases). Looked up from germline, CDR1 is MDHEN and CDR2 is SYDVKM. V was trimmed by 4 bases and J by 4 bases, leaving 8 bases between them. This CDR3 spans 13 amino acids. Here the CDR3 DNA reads TGTGCCAGCAGTTGGGGGGGGAATCAGCCCCAGCATTTT. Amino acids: CASSWGGNQPQHF.

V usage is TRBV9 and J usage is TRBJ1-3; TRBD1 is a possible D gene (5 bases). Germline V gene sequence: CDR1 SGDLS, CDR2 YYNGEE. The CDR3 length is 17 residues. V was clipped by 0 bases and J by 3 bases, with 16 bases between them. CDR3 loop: CASSVVGDSLSGNTIYF. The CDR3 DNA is TGTGCCAGCAGCGTAGTGGGGGATTCCTTAAGTGGAAACACCATATATTTT.

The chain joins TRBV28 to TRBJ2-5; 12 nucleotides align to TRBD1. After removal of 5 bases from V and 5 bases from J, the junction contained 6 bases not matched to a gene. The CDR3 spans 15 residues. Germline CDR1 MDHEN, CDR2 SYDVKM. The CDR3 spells CASSGGQGAGETQYF. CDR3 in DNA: TGTGCCAGCAGTGGGGGACAGGGGGCAGGGGAGACCCAGTACTTC. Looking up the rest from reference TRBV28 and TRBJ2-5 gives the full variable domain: DVKVTQSSRYLVKRTGEKVFLECVQDMDHENMFWYRQDPGLGLRLIYFSYDVKMKEKGDIPEGYSVSREKKERFSLILESASTNQTSMYLCASSGGQGAGETQYFGPGTRLLVL.

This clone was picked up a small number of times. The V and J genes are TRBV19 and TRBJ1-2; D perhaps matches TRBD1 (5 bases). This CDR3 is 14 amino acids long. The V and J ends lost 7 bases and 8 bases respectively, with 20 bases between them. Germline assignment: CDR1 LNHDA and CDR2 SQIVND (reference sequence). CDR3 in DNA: TGTGCCAGTACCATTGTGGAGGGTAGGGGCGGCTACACCTTC. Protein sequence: CASTIVEGRGGYTF.

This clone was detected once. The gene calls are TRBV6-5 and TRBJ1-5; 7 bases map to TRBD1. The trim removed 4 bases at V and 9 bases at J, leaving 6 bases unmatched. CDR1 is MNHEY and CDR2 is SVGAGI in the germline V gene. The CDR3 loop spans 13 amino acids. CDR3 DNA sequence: TGTGCCAGCAGTTTTCAGGGGGATTCGCCCCAGCATTTT. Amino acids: CASSFQGDSPQHF.

Here the CDR3 DNA reads TGTGCCAGCAGCTTGGGGGGCGGACAGTTCAGGGGGACCCAGTACTTC. Translated: CASSLGGGQFRGTQYF. This chain connects TRBV5-5 to TRBJ2-5, with D maybe TRBD1 (6 bases). V gave up 0 bases and J gave up 7 bases, with 19 bases separating them. The CDR3 covers 16 residues. Germline CDR1 SGHKS, CDR2 YYEKEE (reference sequence).

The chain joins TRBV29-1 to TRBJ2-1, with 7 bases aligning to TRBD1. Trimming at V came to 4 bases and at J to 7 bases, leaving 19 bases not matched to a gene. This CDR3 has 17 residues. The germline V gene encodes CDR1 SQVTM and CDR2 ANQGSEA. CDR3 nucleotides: TGCAGCGTTGGTGGAACTACCGGGACAGCTTTAGAGAATGAGCAGTTCTTC. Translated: CSVGGTTGTALENEQFF.

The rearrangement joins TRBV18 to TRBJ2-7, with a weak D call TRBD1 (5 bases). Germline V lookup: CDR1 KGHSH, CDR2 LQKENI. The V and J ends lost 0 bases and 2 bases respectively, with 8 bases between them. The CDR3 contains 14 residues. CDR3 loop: CASSPPGDAYEQYV. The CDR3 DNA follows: TGTGCCAGCTCACCACCAGGGGATGCCTACGAGCAGTACGTC.

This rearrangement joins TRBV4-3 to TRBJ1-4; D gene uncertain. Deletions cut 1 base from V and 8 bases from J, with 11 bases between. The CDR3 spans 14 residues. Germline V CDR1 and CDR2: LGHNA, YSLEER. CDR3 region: CASSQGTVWEKLFF. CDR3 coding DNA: TGCGCCAGCAGCCAAGGGACTGTCTGGGAAAAACTGTTTTTT.

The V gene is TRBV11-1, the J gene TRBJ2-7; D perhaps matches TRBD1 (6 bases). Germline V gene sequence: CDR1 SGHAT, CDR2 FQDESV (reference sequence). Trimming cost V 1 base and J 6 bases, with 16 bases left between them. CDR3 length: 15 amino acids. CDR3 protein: CASSLDHGTQSEQYF. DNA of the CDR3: TGTGCCAGCAGCTTAGACCACGGGACACAATCCGAGCAGTACTTC.

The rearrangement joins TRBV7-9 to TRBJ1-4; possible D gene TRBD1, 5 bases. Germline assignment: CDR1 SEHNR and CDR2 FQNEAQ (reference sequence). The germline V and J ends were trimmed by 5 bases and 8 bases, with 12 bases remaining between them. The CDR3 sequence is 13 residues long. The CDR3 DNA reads TGTGCCAGCAGCGCGATGCCAGGGGAAAAACTGTTTTTT. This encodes CASSAMPGEKLFF.

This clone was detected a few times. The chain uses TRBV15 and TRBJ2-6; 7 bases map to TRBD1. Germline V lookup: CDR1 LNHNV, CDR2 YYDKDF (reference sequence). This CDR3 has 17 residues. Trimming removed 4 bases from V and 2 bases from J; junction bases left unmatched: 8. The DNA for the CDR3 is TGTGCCACCAGCACCCCCGCTACAGGGGCTGGGGCCAACGTCCTGACTTTC. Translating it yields CATSTPATGAGANVLTF.

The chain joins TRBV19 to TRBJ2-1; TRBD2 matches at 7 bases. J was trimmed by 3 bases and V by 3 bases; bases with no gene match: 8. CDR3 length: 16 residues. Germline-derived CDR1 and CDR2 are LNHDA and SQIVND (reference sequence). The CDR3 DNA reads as TGTGCCAGTAGTATCTCGCCTAGCGGTATCTACAATGAGCAGTTCTTC. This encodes CASSISPSGIYNEQFF.

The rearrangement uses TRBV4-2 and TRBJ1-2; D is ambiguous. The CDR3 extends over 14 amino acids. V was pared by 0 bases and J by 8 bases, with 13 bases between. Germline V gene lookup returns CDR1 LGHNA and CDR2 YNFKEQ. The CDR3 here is CASSQELGRMGYTF. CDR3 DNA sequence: TGTGCCAGCAGCCAAGAATTAGGGAGGATGGGCTACACCTTC.

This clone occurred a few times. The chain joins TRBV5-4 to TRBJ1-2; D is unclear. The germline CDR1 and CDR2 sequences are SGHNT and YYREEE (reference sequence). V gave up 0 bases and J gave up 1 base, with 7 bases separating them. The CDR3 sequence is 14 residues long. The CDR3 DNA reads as TGTGCCAGCAGCTTGGCTAGGAATAACTATGGCTACACCTTC. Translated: CASSLARNNYGYTF.

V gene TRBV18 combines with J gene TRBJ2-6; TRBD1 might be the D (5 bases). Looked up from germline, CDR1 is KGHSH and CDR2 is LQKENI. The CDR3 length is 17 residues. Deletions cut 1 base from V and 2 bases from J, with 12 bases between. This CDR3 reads CASSPLNRPAGANVLTF. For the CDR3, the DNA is TGTGCCAGCTCACCACTTAACAGGCCTGCTGGGGCCAACGTCCTGACTTTC.

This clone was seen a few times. DNA of the CDR3: TGTGCCAGCAACCGGGGGGCAGATACGCAGTATTTT. Its protein product is CASNRGADTQYF. This chain connects TRBV2 to TRBJ2-3, with 7 positions matching TRBD2. V shed 7 bases and J 4 bases; nucleotides not matched to a gene: 2. The CDR3 runs 12 residues. Germline-derived CDR1 and CDR2 are SNHLY and FYNNEI.

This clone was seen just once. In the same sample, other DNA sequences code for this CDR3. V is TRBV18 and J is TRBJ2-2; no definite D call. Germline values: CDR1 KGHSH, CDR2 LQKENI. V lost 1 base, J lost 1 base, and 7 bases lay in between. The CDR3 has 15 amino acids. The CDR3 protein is CASSPLRENTGELFF. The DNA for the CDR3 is TGTGCCAGCTCACCACTAAGGGAGAACACCGGGGAGCTGTTTTTT.

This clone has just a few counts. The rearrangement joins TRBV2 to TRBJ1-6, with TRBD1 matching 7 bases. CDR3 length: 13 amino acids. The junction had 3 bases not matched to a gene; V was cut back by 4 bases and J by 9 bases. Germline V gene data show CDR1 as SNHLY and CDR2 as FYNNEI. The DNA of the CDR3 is TGTGCCAGCAGTGGACAGGGTAGTTCACCCCTCCACTTT. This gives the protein CASSGQGSSPLHF.

Written as DNA, the CDR3 is TGTGCCAGCAGCTTAGACCACCAGGAGAGCCATGAGCAGTTCTTC. Protein: CASSLDHQESHEQFF. This rearrangement joins TRBV7-6 to TRBJ2-1; D gene unclear. The germline V gene has CDR1 SGHVS and CDR2 FNYEAQ. There are 15 residues in the CDR3. The V and J ends lost 1 base and 8 bases respectively, with 15 bases between them.

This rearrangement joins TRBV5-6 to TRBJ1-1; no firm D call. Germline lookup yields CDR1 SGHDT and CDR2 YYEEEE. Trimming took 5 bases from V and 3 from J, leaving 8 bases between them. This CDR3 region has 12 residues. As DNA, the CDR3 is TGTGCCAGCAGTTTATTGGACACTGAAGCTTTCTTT. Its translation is CASSLLDTEAFF.

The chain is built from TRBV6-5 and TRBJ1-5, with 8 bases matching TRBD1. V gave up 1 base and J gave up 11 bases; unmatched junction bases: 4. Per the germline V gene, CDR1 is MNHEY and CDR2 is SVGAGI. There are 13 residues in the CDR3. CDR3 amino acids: CASSYLTGEAQHF. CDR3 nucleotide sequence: TGTGCCAGCAGTTACTTGACAGGGGAGGCCCAGCATTTT.

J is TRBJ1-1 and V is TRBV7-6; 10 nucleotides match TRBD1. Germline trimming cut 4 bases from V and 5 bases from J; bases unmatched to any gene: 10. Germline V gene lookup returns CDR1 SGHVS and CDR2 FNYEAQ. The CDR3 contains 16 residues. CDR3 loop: CASSSYRRDRGTEAFF. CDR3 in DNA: TGTGCCAGCAGCTCTTACCGCCGGGACAGGGGAACTGAAGCTTTCTTT.